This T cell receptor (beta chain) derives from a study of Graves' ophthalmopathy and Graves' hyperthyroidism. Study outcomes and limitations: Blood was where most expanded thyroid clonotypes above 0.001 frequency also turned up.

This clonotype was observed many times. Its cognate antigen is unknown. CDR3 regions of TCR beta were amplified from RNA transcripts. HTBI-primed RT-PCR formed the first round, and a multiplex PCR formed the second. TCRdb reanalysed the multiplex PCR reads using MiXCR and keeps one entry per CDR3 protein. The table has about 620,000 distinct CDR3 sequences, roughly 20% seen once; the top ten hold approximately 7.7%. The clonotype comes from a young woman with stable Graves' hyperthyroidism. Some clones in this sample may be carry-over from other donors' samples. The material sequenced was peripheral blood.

The CDR3 DNA reads TGCAGTGCTAATTCGGCGGTTAGCGGGGGGCAAGAGACCCAGTACTTC. This sequence encodes CSANSAVSGGQETQYF. This chain joins TRBV20-1 and TRBJ2-5, with 10 bases aligning to TRBD2. The germline CDR1 and CDR2 sequences are DFQATT and SNEGSKA (reference sequence). Trimming took 4 bases from V and 2 from J; bases not matched to a gene: 10. The CDR3 is 16 amino acids.